The present TCR beta chain was sequenced within a study of cytomegalovirus exposure and HLA in healthy donors. Study details: HLA-typed donors contributed some 87 million unique TCRs, which were held in an early data release. Genotyping of 430 or so donors showed that about 79% belonged to the Caucasian-associated ancestry cluster.

The PCR had 60 Vbeta and 13 Jbeta primers. Assay used: immunoSEQ multiplex PCR; TCRdb lists only in-frame clones, some missing. Found here are about 140,000 clones, around 80% of them singletons; the top ten hold around 1.5%. Input material: PBMCs. The receptor's source is a man aged 25 to 45 in good health and CMV-seropositive.

The CDR3 DNA reads TGTGCCTGGAGCCGGGGGGGTAGCAATCAGCCCCAGCATTTT. This encodes CAWSRGGSNQPQHF. V is TRBV30 and J is TRBJ1-5; possible D gene TRBD1, 5 bases. The germline gives CDR1 GTSNPN, CDR2 SVGIG (reference sequence). The V and J ends lost 3 bases and 0 bases respectively, with 9 bases between them. This CDR3 has 14 amino acids.